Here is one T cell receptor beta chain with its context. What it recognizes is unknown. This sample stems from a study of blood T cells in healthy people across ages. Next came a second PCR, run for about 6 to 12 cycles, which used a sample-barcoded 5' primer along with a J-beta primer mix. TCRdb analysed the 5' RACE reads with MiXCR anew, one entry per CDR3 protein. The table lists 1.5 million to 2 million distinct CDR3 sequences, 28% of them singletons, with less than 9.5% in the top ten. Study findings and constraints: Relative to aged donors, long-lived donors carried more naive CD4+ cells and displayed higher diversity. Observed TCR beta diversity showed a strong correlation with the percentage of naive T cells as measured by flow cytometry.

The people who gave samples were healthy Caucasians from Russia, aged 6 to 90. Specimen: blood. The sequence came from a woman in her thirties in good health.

CDR3 sequence reads: CASVTEGTDTQYF. CDR3 DNA sequence: TGCGCCAGCGTCACGGAGGGCACAGATACGCAGTATTTT. The chain recombines TRBV5-1 with TRBJ2-3, with D possibly matching TRBD2 (5 bases). The germline CDR1 and CDR2 sequences are SGHRS and YFSETQ. The ends were cut back, 7 bases at V and 1 base at J, with 10 bases in the middle. The CDR3 covers 13 residues.